This T cell receptor beta chain was captured by sequencing in a study of cytomegalovirus exposure and HLA in healthy donors. PCR primers comprised 60 Vbeta and 13 Jbeta primers. Original data processing: Later, 65 million to 85 million unique TCR beta chains were counted in an analysis, and approximately 10 million of them were shared. Measured with immunoSEQ multiplex PCR; TCRdb has only the in-frame clones, and not every one. D and trimming were read from the DNA, whereas the V and J calls and clone size are those reported in that table. Of about 190,000 clones in the sample, over 70% were seen once. In regard to this clone: Its antigen remains unknown.

Study-wide findings and caveats: Certain indistinguishable V segments, among them TRBV6-2 and TRBV6-3, were excluded. DRB1 showed the most TCR associations and HLA-C the fewest in a later analysis, as rates varied by HLA locus. Later work found most CMV-associated TCR beta chains apparently HLA-restricted.

The CDR3 is 11 residues long. Germline CDR1 MNHNS, CDR2 SASEGT. V dropped 1 base and J dropped 9 bases, with 6 bases sitting between them. The TCR originated in a man aged 30 to 39 in good health and CMV-seronegative. The sequencing input was PBMCs. The J gene is TRBJ2-5, the V gene TRBV6-1, with D maybe TRBD2 (5 bases). This CDR3 is CASSEVGAQYF. CDR3 in DNA: TGTGCCAGCAGTGAAGTCGGGGCCCAGTACTTC.